These T cell receptor beta chains were read from a single sample in a study of identical twins. TCRdb ran MiXCR on the 5' RACE reads and lists one entry per CDR3 protein. Of approximately 500,000 distinct CDR3 sequences in the sample, 20% to 25% were seen once. These same data were also listed under a study on T cells expressing NK-cell markers.

The sample was CD4+ T cells sorted from blood. The receptors come from a woman aged 18-29 years in good health. The CDR3 runs from the conserved cysteine through the conserved F or W. A D gene is named only where the DNA matches it firmly. Some rows have no size entry. The others give once, few or many, or a class for an expanded clone.

d_call	v_call	clone_size	j_call	cdr3_aa	cdr3_nt
NA	TRBV12-1	NA	TRBJ2-1	CASSSGLSFTYNEQFF	TGTGCCAGCAGCTCTGGACTCAGCTTTACCTACAATGAGCAGTTCTTC
NA	TRBV20-1	NA	TRBJ2-5	CSASGGWETQYF	TGCAGTGCTAGCGGAGGGTGGGAGACCCAGTACTTC
NA	TRBV7-2	NA	TRBJ2-1	CASSLKVNNEQFF	TGTGCCAGCAGCTTAAAGGTTAACAATGAGCAGTTCTTC
TRBD1	TRBV20-1	NA	TRBJ1-6	CSARDRDRGDSPLHF	TGCAGTGCTAGGGACCGGGACAGGGGGGACTCACCCCTCCACTTT
TRBD2	TRBV28	few	TRBJ2-2	CASTGFGGLAGNTGELFF	TGTGCCAGCACGGGTTTCGGGGGGCTAGCGGGAAACACCGGGGAGCTGTTTTTT
NA	TRBV20-1	NA	TRBJ2-3	CSARRSRAPRDTQYF	TGCAGTGCTAGACGAAGCCGGGCCCCGAGGGATACGCAGTATTTT
NA	TRBV7-2	few	TRBJ2-7	CASSLLRDSYEQYF	TGTGCCAGCAGCTTACTCCGGGACTCCTACGAGCAGTACTTC
NA	TRBV7-9	few	TRBJ2-1	CASSLWRIGYNEQFF	TGTGCCAGCAGCTTATGGAGGATAGGTTACAATGAGCAGTTCTTC
NA	TRBV6-5	few	TRBJ2-2	CAIQGDTGELFF	TGTGCCATACAGGGAGACACCGGGGAGCTGTTTTTT
TRBD2	TRBV9	NA	TRBJ2-1	CASRASGGSNEQFF	TGTGCCAGCAGAGCTAGCGGGGGGTCCAATGAGCAGTTCTTC
NA	TRBV2	few	TRBJ1-5	CASSEQTSGPQHF	TGTGCCAGCAGTGAACAAACCTCCGGGCCCCAGCATTTT
NA	TRBV5-6	NA	TRBJ2-5	CASSFGHSGIQETQYF	TGTGCCAGCAGCTTCGGACACTCGGGTATCCAAGAGACCCAGTACTTC
NA	TRBV6-1	NA	TRBJ1-3	CASAVGGNSGNTIYF	TGTGCCAGCGCTGTAGGGGGAAACTCTGGAAACACCATATATTTT
NA	TRBV7-9	few	TRBJ2-3	CASGRSTDTQYF	TGTGCCAGCGGGAGAAGCACAGATACGCAGTATTTT
TRBD2	TRBV28	NA	TRBJ2-7	CASSFPAGVRYEQYF	TGTGCCAGCAGTTTTCCGGCGGGAGTGAGGTACGAGCAGTACTTC
NA	TRBV2	once	TRBJ2-5	CASSNTQGTQETQYF	TGTGCCAGCAGTAATACCCAGGGGACCCAAGAGACCCAGTACTTC
NA	TRBV20-1	few	TRBJ2-3	CSAESGTSTDTQYF	TGCAGTGCGGAATCCGGGACTAGCACAGATACGCAGTATTTT
TRBD2	TRBV6-5	NA	TRBJ2-3	CASSLLGTSGITDTQYF	TGTGCCAGCAGTCTACTCGGGACTAGCGGGATCACAGATACGCAGTATTTT
TRBD2	TRBV20-1	NA	TRBJ2-2	CSARGAGGITGELFF	TGCAGTGCTAGAGGGGCGGGAGGCATAACCGGGGAGCTGTTTTTT
NA	TRBV3-1	NA	TRBJ1-4	CASSQGVPGKLFF	TGTGCCAGCAGCCAAGGGGTACCAGGGAAACTGTTTTTT
NA	TRBV2	few	TRBJ2-5	CASLKLPTGIRWETQYF	TGTGCCAGCCTGAAACTACCTACGGGGATCCGGTGGGAGACCCAGTACTTC
TRBD1	TRBV11-1	few	TRBJ2-4	CASSHRDRENIQYF	TGTGCCAGCAGCCACCGGGACAGGGAAAACATTCAGTACTTC
NA	TRBV19	NA	TRBJ2-2	CASSILGRGITGELFF	TGTGCCAGTAGTATATTGGGGCGAGGTATCACCGGGGAGCTGTTTTTT
NA	TRBV6-2/TRBV6-3	few	TRBJ2-1	CASSPGTLAYNEQFF	TGTGCCAGCAGTCCAGGGACGCTTGCCTACAATGAGCAGTTCTTC
TRBD2	TRBV12-3/TRBV12-4	NA	TRBJ2-2	CASGTSGSNTGELFF	TGTGCCAGCGGGACTAGCGGTTCGAACACCGGGGAGCTGTTTTTT
NA	TRBV11-3	few	TRBJ2-3	CASSLFSGTDTQYF	TGTGCCAGCAGCTTGTTCTCCGGCACAGATACGCAGTATTTT
NA	TRBV2	NA	TRBJ2-7	CASSETRASSYEQYF	TGTGCCAGCAGTGAGACCCGGGCCTCCTCCTACGAGCAGTACTTC